This record concerns one T cell receptor (beta chain) sequence. Its antigen remains unknown. Assay used: immunoSEQ multiplex PCR; TCRdb lists only in-frame clones, some missing. The sample has roughly 100,000 clones, 90% to 95% seen once. This record comes from a study of siplizumab effects on memory and regulatory T cells. General study points: The alloresponse seemed to draw substantially on naive T cells, which appeared more diverse than memory cells. Tracing alloreactive clones into unstimulated subsets worked for only a minor fraction of them. Tregs proliferating in siplizumab cultures lacked confirmation of their suppressive function.

CDR1 is SGHAT, CDR2 FQNNGV, per germline. Trimming cost V 5 bases and J 3 bases, with 13 bases left between them. This CDR3 comprises 15 residues. This chain joins TRBV11-2 and TRBJ1-4, with D tentatively TRBD1 (5 bases). The receptor was derived from a human donor in good health. The sample taken for sequencing was CD4+ T cells sorted from blood. The CDR3 DNA reads as TGTGCCAGCAGCGGGAGGGGTCTGGCTAATGAAAAACTGTTTTTT. Translated: CASSGRGLANEKLFF. Looking up the rest from reference TRBV11-2 and TRBJ1-4 gives the full variable domain: EAGVAQSPRYKIIEKRQSVAFWCNPISGHATLYWYQQILGQGPKLLIQFQNNGVVDDSQLPKDRFSAERLKGVDSTLKIQPAKLEDSAVYLCASSGRGLANEKLFFGSGTQLSVL.